This entry features one T cell receptor (beta chain) sequence. The target antigen is unknown. The sample originates from a study of PD-1 blockade in classical Hodgkin lymphoma. Whole-study findings and limits: For complete responders, baseline diversity was comparable to that of newly diagnosed patients.

Method: immunoSEQ multiplex PCR; TCRdb's copy keeps in-frame clones and lacks some. Counted here are around 57,000 clones, approximately 86% occurring once; the ten biggest clones make up approximately 6.9%. Germline CDR1 reads MDHEN; CDR2 reads SYDVKM. Trimming left V 2 bases short and J 4 bases short, with 9 bases between. The CDR3 runs to 13 residues. Specified time point: cycle 4 day 1 (C4D1), after six to seven weeks of nivolumab. With no exception, relapse followed autologous stem cell transplantation in all patients, and brentuximab vedotin exposure varied. The study recorded best responses of complete response, partial response or progressive disease.

This chain links TRBV28 with TRBJ2-7; D unresolved. This specimen was peripheral blood mononuclear cells (PBMCs), taken before the fourth cycle of nivolumab. This TCR came from a human donor with classical Hodgkin lymphoma. The CDR3 bases are TGTGCCAGCAGTTTACTGGCTTCTTACGAGCAGTACTTC. The encoded protein is CASSLLASYEQYF.